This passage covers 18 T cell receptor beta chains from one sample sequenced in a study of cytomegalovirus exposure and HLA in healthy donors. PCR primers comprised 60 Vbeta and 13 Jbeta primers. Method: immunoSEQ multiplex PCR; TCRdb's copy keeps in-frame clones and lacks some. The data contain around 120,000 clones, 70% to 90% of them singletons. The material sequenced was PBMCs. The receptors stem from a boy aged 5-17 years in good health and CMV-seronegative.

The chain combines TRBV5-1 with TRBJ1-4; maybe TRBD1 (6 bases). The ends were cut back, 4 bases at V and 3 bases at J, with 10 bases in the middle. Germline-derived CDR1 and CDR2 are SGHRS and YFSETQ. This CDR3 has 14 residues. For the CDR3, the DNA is TGCGCCAGCAGCCACGCAGGGGCTAATGAAAAACTGTTTTTT. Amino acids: CASSHAGANEKLFF. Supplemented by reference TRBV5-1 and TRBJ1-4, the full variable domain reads KAGVTQTPRYLIKTRGQQVTLSCSPISGHRSVSWYQQTPGQGLQFLFEYFSETQRNKGNFPGRFSGRQFSNSRSEMNVSTLELGDSALYLCASSHAGANEKLFFGSGTQLSVL.

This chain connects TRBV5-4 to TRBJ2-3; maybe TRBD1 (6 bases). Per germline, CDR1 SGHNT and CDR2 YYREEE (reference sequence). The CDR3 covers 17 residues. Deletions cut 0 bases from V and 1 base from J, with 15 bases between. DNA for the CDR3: TGTGCCAGCAGCTTGGCGACAGGTCTGATACGCACAGATACGCAGTATTTT. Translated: CASSLATGLIRTDTQYF.

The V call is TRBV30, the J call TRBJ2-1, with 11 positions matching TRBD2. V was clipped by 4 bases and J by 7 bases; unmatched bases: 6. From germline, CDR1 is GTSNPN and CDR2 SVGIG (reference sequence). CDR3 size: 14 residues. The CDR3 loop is CAWIRLAGGNEQFF. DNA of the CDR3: TGTGCCTGGATCAGATTAGCGGGAGGGAATGAGCAGTTCTTC.

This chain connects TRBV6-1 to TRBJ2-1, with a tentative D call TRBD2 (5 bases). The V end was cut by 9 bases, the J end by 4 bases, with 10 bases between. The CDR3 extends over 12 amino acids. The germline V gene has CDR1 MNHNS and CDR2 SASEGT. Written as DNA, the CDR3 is TGTGCCAGTGGAGGATCTTACAATGAGCAGTTCTTC. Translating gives CASGGSYNEQFF.

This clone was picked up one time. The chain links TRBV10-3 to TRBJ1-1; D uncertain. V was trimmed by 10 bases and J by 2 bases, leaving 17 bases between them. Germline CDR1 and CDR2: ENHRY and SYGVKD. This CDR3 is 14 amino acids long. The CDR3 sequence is CATLSGSSNTEAFF. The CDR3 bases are TGTGCCACGTTATCGGGATCCTCAAACACTGAAGCTTTCTTT.

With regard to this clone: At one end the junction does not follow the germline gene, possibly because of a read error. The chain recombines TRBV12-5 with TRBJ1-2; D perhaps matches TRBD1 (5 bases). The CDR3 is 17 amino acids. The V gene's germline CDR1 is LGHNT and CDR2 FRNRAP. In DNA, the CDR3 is TGTGCTAGTGGTTCCCCCGACCGGACAAATGGATCCTATGGCTACCCCTTC. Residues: CASGSPDRTNGSYGYPF. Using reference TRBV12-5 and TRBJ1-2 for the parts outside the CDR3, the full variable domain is DARVTQTPRHKVTEMGQEVTMRCQPILGHNTVFWYRQTMMQGLELLAYFRNRAPLDDSGMPKDRFSAEMPDATLATLKIQPSEPRDSAVYFCASGSPDRTNGSYGYPFGSGTRLTVV.

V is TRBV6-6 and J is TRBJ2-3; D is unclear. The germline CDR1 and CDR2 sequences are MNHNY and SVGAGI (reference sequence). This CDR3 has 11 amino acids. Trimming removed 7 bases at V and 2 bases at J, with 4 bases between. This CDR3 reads CASTSTDTQYF. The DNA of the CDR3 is TGTGCCAGCACCTCCACAGATACGCAGTATTTT.

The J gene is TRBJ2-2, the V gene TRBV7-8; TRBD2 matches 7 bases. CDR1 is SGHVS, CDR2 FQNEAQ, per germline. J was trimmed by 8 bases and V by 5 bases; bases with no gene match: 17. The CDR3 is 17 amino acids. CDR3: CASSAVGGADLIGELFF. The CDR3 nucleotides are TGTGCCAGCAGCGCCGTGGGAGGGGCCGACCTGATTGGGGAGCTGTTTTTT.

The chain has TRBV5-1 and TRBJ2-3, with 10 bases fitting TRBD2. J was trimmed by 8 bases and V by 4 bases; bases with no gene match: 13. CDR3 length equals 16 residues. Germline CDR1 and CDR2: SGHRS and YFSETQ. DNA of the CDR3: TGCGCCAGCAGCGGGAGCGGGGGGGACTCGACGGGTACGCAGTATTTT. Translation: CASSGSGGDSTGTQYF. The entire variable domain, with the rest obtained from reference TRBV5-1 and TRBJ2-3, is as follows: KAGVTQTPRYLIKTRGQQVTLSCSPISGHRSVSWYQQTPGQGLQFLFEYFSETQRNKGNFPGRFSGRQFSNSRSEMNVSTLELGDSALYLCASSGSGGDSTGTQYFGPGTRLTVL.

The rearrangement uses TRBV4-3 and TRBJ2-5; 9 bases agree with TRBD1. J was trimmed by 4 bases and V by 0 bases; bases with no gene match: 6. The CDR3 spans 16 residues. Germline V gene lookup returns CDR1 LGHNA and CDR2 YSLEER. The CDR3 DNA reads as TGCGCCAGCAGCCAAGAAGCGCGGGACAGGGTAGAGACCCAGTACTTC. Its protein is CASSQEARDRVETQYF.

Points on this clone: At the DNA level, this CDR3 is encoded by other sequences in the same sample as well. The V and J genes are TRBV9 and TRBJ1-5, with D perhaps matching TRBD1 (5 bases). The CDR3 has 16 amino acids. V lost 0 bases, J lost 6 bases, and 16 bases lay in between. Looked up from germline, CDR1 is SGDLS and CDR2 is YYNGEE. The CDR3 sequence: CASSVALSRAIQPQHF. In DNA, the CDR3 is TGTGCCAGCAGCGTAGCTCTTTCCAGGGCAATTCAGCCCCAGCATTTT.

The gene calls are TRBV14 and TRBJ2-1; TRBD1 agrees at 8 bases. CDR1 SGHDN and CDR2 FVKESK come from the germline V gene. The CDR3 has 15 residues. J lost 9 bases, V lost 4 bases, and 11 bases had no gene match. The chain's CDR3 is CASSRSRDRFIEQFF. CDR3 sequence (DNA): TGTGCCAGCAGCCGTTCCCGGGACAGGTTCATTGAGCAGTTCTTC.

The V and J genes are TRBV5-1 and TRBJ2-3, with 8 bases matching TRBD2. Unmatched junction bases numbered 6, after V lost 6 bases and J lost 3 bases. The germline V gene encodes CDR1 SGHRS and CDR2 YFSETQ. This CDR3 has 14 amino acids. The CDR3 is CASNQGLVTDTQYF. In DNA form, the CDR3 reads TGCGCCAGCAACCAGGGACTAGTGACAGATACGCAGTATTTT.

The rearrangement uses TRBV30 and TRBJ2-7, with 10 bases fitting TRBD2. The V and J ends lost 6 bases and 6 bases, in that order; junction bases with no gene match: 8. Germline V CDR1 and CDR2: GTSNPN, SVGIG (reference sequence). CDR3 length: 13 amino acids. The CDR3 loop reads CACFLAGAREQYF. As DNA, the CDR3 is TGTGCCTGCTTTCTAGCGGGAGCTCGCGAGCAGTACTTC.

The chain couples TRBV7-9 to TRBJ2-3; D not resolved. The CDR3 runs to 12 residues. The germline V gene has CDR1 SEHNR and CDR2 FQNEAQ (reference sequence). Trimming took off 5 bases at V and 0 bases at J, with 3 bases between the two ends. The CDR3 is CASSLSTDTQYF. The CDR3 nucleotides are TGTGCCAGCAGCCTAAGCACAGATACGCAGTATTTT.

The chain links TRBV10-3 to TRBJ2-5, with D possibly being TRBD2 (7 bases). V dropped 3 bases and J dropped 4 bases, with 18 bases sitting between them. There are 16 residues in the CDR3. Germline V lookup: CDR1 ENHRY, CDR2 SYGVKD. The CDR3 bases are TGTGCCATCAGTGATGGAGGGGGACTAACCCGAGAGACCCAGTACTTC. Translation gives CAISDGGGLTRETQYF.

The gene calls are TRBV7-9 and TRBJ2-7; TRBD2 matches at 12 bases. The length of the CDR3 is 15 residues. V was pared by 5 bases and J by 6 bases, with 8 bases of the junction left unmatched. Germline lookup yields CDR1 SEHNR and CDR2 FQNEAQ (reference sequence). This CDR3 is CASSHGLAGFVEQYF. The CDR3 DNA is TGTGCCAGCAGCCATGGACTAGCGGGATTTGTCGAGCAGTACTTC.

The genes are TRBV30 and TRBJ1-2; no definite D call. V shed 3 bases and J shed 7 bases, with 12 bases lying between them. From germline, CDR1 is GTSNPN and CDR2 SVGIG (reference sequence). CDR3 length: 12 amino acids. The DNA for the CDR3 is TGTGCCTGGAGCCCGGGGTCCCTTGGCTACACCTTC. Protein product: CAWSPGSLGYTF.